This paragraph covers one TCR beta chain sequence. The record originates from a study of human T cells and chemical hapten exposure. The library attached unique molecular identifiers to individual cDNA molecules. Each CDR3 protein gets one entry after TCRdb re-called the RACE reads with MiXCR. This table has about 46,000 distinct CDR3 sequences, 4.3% appearing once. Germline loops: CDR1 SGHVS, CDR2 FQNEAQ. The V gene lost 0 bases and the J gene lost 1 base, with 9 bases spanning the gap. The CDR3 spans 15 residues. Time point: healthy volunteer bleed at 2 weeks. The starting material, unfractionated whole blood, was used for total RNA extraction.

The chain recombines TRBV7-8 with TRBJ1-2; weak D call: TRBD1 (5 bases). The sequence was collected from a female donor in good health. Some clones in this sample may be carry-over from other donors' samples. The source material was whole blood. CDR3 region: CASSLAFDSNYGYTF. CDR3 nucleotides: TGTGCCAGCAGCTTAGCCTTCGACAGTAACTATGGCTACACCTTC.